The rows below give T cell receptor beta chains drawn from one sample of a study of cytomegalovirus exposure and HLA in healthy donors. Measured with immunoSEQ multiplex PCR; TCRdb has only the in-frame clones, and not every one. The sample includes 150,000 to 200,000 clones, roughly 80% of them seen just once. Specimen: PBMCs. All receptors come from a woman younger than 35 in good health and CMV-seronegative. CDR3s include the opening cysteine and the closing phenylalanine or tryptophan. A D gene is named only where the DNA matches it firmly. Clone size is stated in some rows and not others, as once, few, many or a class when expanded.

clone size,J gene,D gene,V gene,CDR3 DNA,CDR3 protein
.,TRBJ2-1,TRBD1,TRBV10-3,TGTGCCATCAGTGATAGGGACAGAAATGAGCAGTTCTTC,CAISDRDRNEQFF
.,TRBJ2-7,TRBD2,TRBV29-1,TGCAGCGTTAGCGGGAGTTACGAGCAGTACTTC,CSVSGSYEQYF
.,TRBJ2-7,TRBD1,TRBV15,TGTGCCACCAGCAGCTCCCCGGGACAGGGAGGGCGCGAGCAGTACTTC,CATSSSPGQGGREQYF
.,TRBJ2-1,TRBD1,TRBV28,TGTGCCAGCTCGAGCCAGGGGGCCACTAATGAGCAGTTCTTC,CASSSQGATNEQFF
.,TRBJ1-1,TRBD1,TRBV7-9,TGTGCCAGCAGCCTGGACAGGGTCGGGGTGAACACTGAAGCTTTCTTT,CASSLDRVGVNTEAFF
.,TRBJ1-1,TRBD1,TRBV5-1,TGCGCCAGCAGCCAAGGACAGGGGGCTTTCGGCACTGAAGCTTTCTTT,CASSQGQGAFGTEAFF
.,TRBJ2-5,.,TRBV11-3,TGTGCCAGCAGCTTAGGGACTTTACCGGGGGTGGGGACAGAGACCCAGTACTTC,CASSLGTLPGVGTETQYF
.,TRBJ1-3,.,TRBV6-1,TGTGCCAGCACTATTCAGGGCTCTGGAAACACCATATATTTT,CASTIQGSGNTIYF
.,TRBJ2-7,TRBD2,TRBV4-2,TGTGCCAGCAGCCAAGAAAGCGGGAGAATCGACGAGCAGTACTTC,CASSQESGRIDEQYF
.,TRBJ2-7,TRBD1,TRBV19,TGTGCCAGTAGGAAAGCCGGGACAGGGAGGTACGAGCAGTACTTC,CASRKAGTGRYEQYF
.,TRBJ2-3,TRBD2,TRBV9,TGTGCCAGCAGCGTAGAGGCTCAGACGGGAGGTGTCATTGATACGCAGTATTTT,CASSVEAQTGGVIDTQYF
.,TRBJ2-7,TRBD2,TRBV5-4,TGTGCCAGCAGCTTCAATAGCGGGTCGCACCCATCCTACGAGCAGTACTTC,CASSFNSGSHPSYEQYF
.,TRBJ1-1,.,TRBV7-2,TGTGCCAGCAGCTCCGAACACTACAGGGTCATGAACACTGAAGCTTTCTTT,CASSSEHYRVMNTEAFF
few,TRBJ2-2,TRBD2,TRBV2,TGTGCCAGCAGTTCACTAGCGGGAAGCACCGGGGAGCTGTTTTTT,CASSSLAGSTGELFF
.,TRBJ1-1,.,TRBV30,TGTGCCTGGAACATCGGGAGGGCCCTGGGCACTGAAGCTTTCTTT,CAWNIGRALGTEAFF
.,TRBJ1-2,.,TRBV2,TGTGCCAGCAGTGAGACGGACAGCTATGGCTACACCTTC,CASSETDSYGYTF
.,TRBJ1-4,TRBD1,TRBV28,TGTGCCAGCAGTGGCAGGGGGCGGTCTAATGAAAAACTGTTTTTT,CASSGRGRSNEKLFF
.,TRBJ1-1,TRBD1,TRBV28,TGTGCCAGCCTTCAAAACAGGCAGGGGGCCGCTGAAGCTTTCTTT,CASLQNRQGAAEAFF
.,TRBJ2-7,.,TRBV27,TGTGCCAGCAGTTCCCATGGGCAGGGGAGCGAGCAGTACTTC,CASSSHGQGSEQYF
once,TRBJ2-3,.,TRBV28,TGTGCCAGCAGCCCCGGGAGCACAGATACGCAGTATTTT,CASSPGSTDTQYF
few,TRBJ2-5,.,TRBV7-6,TGTGCCAGCAGCTTAGTTGTAACGGGTGGAGAGACCCAGTACTTC,CASSLVVTGGETQYF
.,TRBJ2-2,TRBD1,TRBV5-4,TGTGCCAGCAGCTGGGGACAGGGGGGCGCCGGGGAGCTGTTTTTT,CASSWGQGGAGELFF
.,TRBJ1-5,.,TRBV21-1,TGTGCCAGCAGAGTCCGGGGAGAAGGACCCCAGCATTTT,CASRVRGEGPQHF
.,TRBJ2-1,.,TRBV6-4,TGTGCCAGCAGCCCGACTGAGTCTGGTAACAATGAGCAGTTCTTC,CASSPTESGNNEQFF
.,TRBJ2-2,.,TRBV7-9,TGTGCCAGCAGCTTATTTAGATCTTCCGGGGAGCTGTTTTTT,CASSLFRSSGELFF
.,TRBJ2-1,TRBD2,TRBV9,TGTGCCAGCAGCCCCGGTCTAGTAGCGGGGAATGAGCAGTTCTTC,CASSPGLVAGNEQFF
.,TRBJ2-7,.,TRBV11-3,TGTGCCAGCAGCTTGGATGGGCAGGGCCCTACCTACGAGCAGTACTTC,CASSLDGQGPTYEQYF
.,TRBJ1-2,.,TRBV15,TGTGCCACCAGCAGAGATCCCGGACAGAACTATGGCTACACCTTC,CATSRDPGQNYGYTF
.,TRBJ1-1,TRBD1,TRBV27,TGTGCCAGCAGCTCAGTGGCCCGGGACAGATATCACACTGAAGCTTTCTTT,CASSSVARDRYHTEAFF
.,TRBJ1-2,.,TRBV5-1,TGCGCCAGCAGCCCGGGGGTAGCTAACTATGGCTACACCTTC,CASSPGVANYGYTF
.,TRBJ2-1,TRBD2,TRBV18,TGTGCCAGCTCACCACCAGGGCTAGCGGGAGGGAATGAGCAGTTCTTC,CASSPPGLAGGNEQFF
.,TRBJ2-3,.,TRBV5-6,TGTGCCAGCAGCTTGGTTCCAGTCGTAGATACGCAGTATTTT,CASSLVPVVDTQYF
.,TRBJ1-2,.,TRBV4-2,TGTGCCAGCAGCCACCTCGAGAGACCTGCGGATCGCTACACCTTC,CASSHLERPADRYTF
.,TRBJ2-7,TRBD2,TRBV28,TGCAGCGCGGGAGGGACCTACGAGCAGTACTTC,CSAGGTYEQYF
.,TRBJ2-5,.,TRBV28,TGTGCCAGCAGGAGGACAGTCCAGTACTTC,CASRRTVQYF
.,TRBJ1-5,TRBD1,TRBV19,TGTGCCTCGGGGGGGACAGGGGGTCAGCCCCAGCATTTT,CASGGTGGQPQHF
.,TRBJ2-5,TRBD2,TRBV27,TGTGCCAGCAGAACCGGGACTAGCGGGATAAGGGGACAAGAGACCCAGTACTTC,CASRTGTSGIRGQETQYF
.,TRBJ2-7,TRBD1,TRBV13,TGTGCCAGCAGCTTCGTGACAGGGATCTCCTACGAGCAGTACTTC,CASSFVTGISYEQYF
.,TRBJ2-1,.,TRBV19,TGTGCCAGTAGTAGGAGCGCCAATGGAAATGAGCAGTTCTTC,CASSRSANGNEQFF
.,TRBJ2-1,.,TRBV27,TGTGCCAGCAGTTTTCGACAGGGGGCGGGACTAGCGGACAATGAGCAGTTCTTC,CASSFRQGAGLADNEQFF